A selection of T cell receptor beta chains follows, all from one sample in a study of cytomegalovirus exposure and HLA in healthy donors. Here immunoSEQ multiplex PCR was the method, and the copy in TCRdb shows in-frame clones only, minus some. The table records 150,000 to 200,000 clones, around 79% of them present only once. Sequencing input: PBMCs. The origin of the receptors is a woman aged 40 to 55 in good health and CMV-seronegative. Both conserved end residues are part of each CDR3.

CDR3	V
CASSLSEGRDEQYF	TRBV7-9
CASSQAGASGGVGEQFF	TRBV14
CASRSTGVHGYTF	TRBV6-5
CASSSAGGIGYTF	TRBV5-4
CASSSGLAGGQTDTQYF	TRBV19
CASAPGGAGYGYTF	TRBV12-5
CASSNPGHYTGELFF	TRBV27
CASSQGQGSYGYTF	TRBV28
CASSYLQGPYEQYF	TRBV6-6
CAWSGQGTGSRAFF	TRBV30
CASSLEGDRGEKLFF	TRBV5-1
CASTIGGGSLTEAFF	TRBV7-8
CASSLDRVEQYF	TRBV28
CASSPRTGNGYEQYF	TRBV7-9
CATRDRGAEQYF	TRBV10-1
CALTGGGSPLHF	TRBV7-9
CASSLEVAGTRETQYF	TRBV5-5
CASSGVSLGSPLHF	TRBV6-1
CASSLGASGRGSTDTQYF	TRBV7-8
CASSLESGGAYYGYTF	TRBV7-6
CASSAGHEQYF	TRBV5-4
CASSRAGGNTGELFF	TRBV7-2